This entry describes one TCR beta chain. Its antigen remains unknown. The germline gives CDR1 LNHDA, CDR2 SQIVND (reference sequence). V lost 5 bases, J lost 0 bases, and 7 bases lay in between. CDR3 length: 13 residues. TCRdb's copy holds only in-frame clones and misses some; the assay was immunoSEQ multiplex PCR. The repertoire has more than 50,000 clones, 85% of them found once; the top ten carry 3.5% to 4%. These data originate in a study of OX40 agonist ivuxolimab in advanced cancers. Study-wide background: Antecedent anti-PD-1, anti-PD-L1 or anti-CTLA-4 therapy was permissible, with roughly 40% having received some. Partial responses were achieved by three patients, of whom one had hepatocellular carcinoma and two had cutaneous melanoma. The study, taken as a whole, reports: At 0.1 to 3.0 mg/kg and by week 6, CD4+ and CD8+ T cells in the blood had expanded clonally.

Specimen: CD4+ or CD8+ T cells sorted from blood, collected in a trial of the OX40 agonist ivuxolimab. The chain has TRBV19 and TRBJ1-1; D call uncertain. This receptor was identified in an adult with an advanced solid tumor such as melanoma, head and neck, liver or kidney cancer. CDR3 residues: CASSVSLNTEAFF. The CDR3 DNA reads TGTGCCAGTAGTGTGTCGTTGAACACTGAAGCTTTCTTT.